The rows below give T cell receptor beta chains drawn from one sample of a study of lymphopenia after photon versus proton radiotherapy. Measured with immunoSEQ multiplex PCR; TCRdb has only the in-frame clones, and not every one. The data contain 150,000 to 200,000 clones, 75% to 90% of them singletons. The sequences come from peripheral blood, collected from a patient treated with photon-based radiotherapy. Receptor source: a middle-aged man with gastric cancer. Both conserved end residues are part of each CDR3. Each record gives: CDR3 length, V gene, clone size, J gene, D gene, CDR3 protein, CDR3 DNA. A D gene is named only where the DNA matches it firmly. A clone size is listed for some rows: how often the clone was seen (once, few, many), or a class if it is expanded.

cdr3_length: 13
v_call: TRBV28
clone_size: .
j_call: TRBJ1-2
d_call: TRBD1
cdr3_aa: CASSANRGYGYTF
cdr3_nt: TGTGCCAGCAGTGCAAACAGGGGCTATGGCTACACCTTC

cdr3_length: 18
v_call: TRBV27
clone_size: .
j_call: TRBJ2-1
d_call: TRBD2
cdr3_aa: CASSLYRILTSRDNEQFF
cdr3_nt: TGTGCCAGCAGTTTATACCGAATTTTGACTAGCAGAGACAATGAGCAGTTCTTC

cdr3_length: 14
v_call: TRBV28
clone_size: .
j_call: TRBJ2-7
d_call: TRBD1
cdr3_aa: CASSLFDRVYEQYF
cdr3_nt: TGTGCCAGCAGTTTGTTCGACAGGGTTTACGAGCAGTACTTC

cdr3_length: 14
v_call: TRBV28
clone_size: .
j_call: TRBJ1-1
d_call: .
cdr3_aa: CASRDGGKNTEAFF
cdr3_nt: TGTGCCAGCAGGGACGGGGGAAAGAACACTGAAGCTTTCTTT

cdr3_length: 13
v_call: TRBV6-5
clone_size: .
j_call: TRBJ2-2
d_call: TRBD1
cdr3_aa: CASNRGYTGELFF
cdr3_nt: TGTGCCAGCAACAGGGGATACACCGGGGAGCTGTTTTTT

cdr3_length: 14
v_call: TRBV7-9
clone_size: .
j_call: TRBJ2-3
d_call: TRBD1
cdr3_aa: CASSFDRETDTQYF
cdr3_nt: TGTGCCAGCAGCTTCGACAGGGAAACAGATACGCAGTATTTT

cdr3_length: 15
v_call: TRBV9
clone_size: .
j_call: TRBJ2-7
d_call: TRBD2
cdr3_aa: CASSPSLAGAYEQYF
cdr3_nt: TGTGCCAGCAGCCCCTCCTTAGCGGGAGCCTACGAGCAGTACTTC

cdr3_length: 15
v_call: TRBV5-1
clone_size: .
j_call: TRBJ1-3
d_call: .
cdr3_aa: CASSRDAGSGNTIYF
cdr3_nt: TGCGCCAGCAGCCGGGACGCAGGCTCTGGAAACACCATATATTTT

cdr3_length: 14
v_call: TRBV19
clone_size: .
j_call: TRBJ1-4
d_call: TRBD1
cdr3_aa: CASSPGQGIEKLFF
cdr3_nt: TGTGCCAGTAGTCCGGGACAGGGCATTGAAAAACTGTTTTTT

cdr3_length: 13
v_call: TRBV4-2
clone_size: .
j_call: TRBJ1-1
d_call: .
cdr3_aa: CASSPPGGTEAFF
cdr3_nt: TGTGCCAGCAGCCCACCCGGGGGCACTGAAGCTTTCTTT

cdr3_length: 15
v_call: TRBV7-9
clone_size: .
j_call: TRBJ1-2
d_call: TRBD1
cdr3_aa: CASSLSSYRGHGYTF
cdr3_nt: TGTGCCAGCAGCTTAAGCAGCTACAGGGGGCATGGCTACACCTTC

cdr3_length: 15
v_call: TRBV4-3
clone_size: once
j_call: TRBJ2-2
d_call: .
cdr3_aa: CASSQDSRGTGELFF
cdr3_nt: TGCGCCAGCAGCCAAGACAGTCGGGGCACCGGGGAGCTGTTTTTT

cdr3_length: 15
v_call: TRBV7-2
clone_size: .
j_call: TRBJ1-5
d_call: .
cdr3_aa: CASTSGGVSNQPQHF
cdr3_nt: TGTGCCAGCACCTCCGGGGGGGTTAGCAATCAGCCCCAGCATTTT

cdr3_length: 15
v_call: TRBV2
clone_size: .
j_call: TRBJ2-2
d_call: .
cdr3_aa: CASSAGGPNTGELFF
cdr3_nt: TGTGCCAGCAGTGCCGGGGGCCCGAACACCGGGGAGCTGTTTTTT

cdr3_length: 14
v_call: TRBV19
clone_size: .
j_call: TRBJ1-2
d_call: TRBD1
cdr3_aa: CASSKQGDAYGYTF
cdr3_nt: TGTGCCAGTAGTAAACAGGGGGATGCCTATGGCTACACCTTC

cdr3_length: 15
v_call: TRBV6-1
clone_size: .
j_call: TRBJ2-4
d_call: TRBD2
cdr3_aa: CASSSGTSGINIQYF
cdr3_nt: TGTGCCAGCAGTTCTGGGACTAGCGGGATCAACATTCAGTACTTC

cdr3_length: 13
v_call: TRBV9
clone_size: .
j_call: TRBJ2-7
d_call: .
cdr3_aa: CASSVDGSYEQYF
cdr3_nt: TGTGCCAGCAGCGTAGATGGCTCCTACGAGCAGTACTTC

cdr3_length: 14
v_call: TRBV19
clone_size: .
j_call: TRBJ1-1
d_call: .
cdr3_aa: CASMGAGQRTEAFF
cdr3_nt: TGTGCCAGTATGGGGGCGGGGCAGCGCACTGAAGCTTTCTTT

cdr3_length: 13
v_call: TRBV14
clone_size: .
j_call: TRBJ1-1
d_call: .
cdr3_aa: CASSLGLNTEAFF
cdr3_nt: TGTGCCAGCAGCCTGGGCCTCAACACTGAAGCTTTCTTT

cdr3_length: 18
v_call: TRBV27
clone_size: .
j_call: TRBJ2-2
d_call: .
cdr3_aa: CASSSRSDRIPHAGELFF
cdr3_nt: TGTGCCAGCAGTTCCCGTTCGGACCGTATTCCTCATGCCGGGGAGCTGTTTTTT

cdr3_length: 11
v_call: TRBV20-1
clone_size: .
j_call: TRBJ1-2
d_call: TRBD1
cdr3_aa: CSASGGYGYTF
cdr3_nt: TGCAGTGCCTCAGGGGGCTATGGCTACACCTTC

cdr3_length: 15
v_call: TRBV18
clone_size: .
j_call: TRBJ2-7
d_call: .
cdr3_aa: CASSLRSGQGYEQYF
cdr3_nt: TGTGCCAGCTCACTCCGATCAGGACAAGGATACGAGCAGTACTTC

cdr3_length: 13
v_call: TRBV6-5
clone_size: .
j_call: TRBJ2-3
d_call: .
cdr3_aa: CASMRDSTDTQYF
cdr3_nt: TGTGCCAGCATGAGGGATAGCACAGATACGCAGTATTTT

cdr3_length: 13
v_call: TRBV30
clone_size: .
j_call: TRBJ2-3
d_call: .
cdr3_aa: CAWSVQNTDTQYF
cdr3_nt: TGTGCCTGGAGTGTACAGAACACAGATACGCAGTATTTT

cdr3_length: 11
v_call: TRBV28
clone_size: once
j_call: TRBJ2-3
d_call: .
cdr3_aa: CASSFRDTQYF
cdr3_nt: TGTGCCAGCAGTTTTCGTGATACGCAGTATTTT

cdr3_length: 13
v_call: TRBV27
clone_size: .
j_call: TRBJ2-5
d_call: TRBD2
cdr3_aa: CASSSPSGGVQYF
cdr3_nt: TGTGCCAGCAGTTCCCCCAGCGGGGGGGTTCAGTACTTC

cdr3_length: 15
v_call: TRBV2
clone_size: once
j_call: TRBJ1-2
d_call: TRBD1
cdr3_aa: CASRGEQGNDYGYTF
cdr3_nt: TGTGCCAGCAGGGGGGAACAGGGGAATGACTATGGCTACACCTTC

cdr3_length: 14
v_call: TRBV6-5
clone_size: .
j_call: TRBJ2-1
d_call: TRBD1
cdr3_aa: CASRPGQTYNEQFF
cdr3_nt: TGTGCCAGCAGACCGGGACAGACCTACAATGAGCAGTTCTTC

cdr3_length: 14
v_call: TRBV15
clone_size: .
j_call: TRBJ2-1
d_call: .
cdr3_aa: CATSRDLSYNEQFF
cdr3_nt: TGTGCCACCAGCAGAGACCTCTCCTACAATGAGCAGTTCTTC

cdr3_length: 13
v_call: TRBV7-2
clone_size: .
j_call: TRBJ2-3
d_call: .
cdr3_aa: CASSLAYTDTQYF
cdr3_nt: TGTGCCAGCAGCTTAGCTTACACAGATACGCAGTATTTT

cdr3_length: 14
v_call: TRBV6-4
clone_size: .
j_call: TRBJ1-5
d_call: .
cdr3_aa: CASSEGYDNQPQHF
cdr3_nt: TGTGCCAGCAGTGAGGGGTACGACAATCAGCCCCAGCATTTT

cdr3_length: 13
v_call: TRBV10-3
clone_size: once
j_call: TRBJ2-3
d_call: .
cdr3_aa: CAISWDSTDTQYF
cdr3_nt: TGTGCCATCAGTTGGGACAGCACAGATACGCAGTATTTT

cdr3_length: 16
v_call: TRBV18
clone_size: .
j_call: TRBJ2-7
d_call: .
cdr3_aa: CASSRDTLPSSYEQYF
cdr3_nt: TGTGCCAGCTCACGAGACACCCTTCCCAGCTCCTACGAGCAGTACTTC

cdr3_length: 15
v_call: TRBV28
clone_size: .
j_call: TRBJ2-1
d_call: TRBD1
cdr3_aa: CASSPGQGIYNEQFF
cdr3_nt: TGTGCCAGCAGTCCGGGACAGGGTATCTACAATGAGCAGTTCTTC

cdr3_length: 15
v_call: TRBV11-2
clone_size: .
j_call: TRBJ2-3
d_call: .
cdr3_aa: CASSLVGLGIDTQYF
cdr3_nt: TGTGCCAGCAGCTTGGTGGGACTCGGAATTGATACGCAGTATTTT

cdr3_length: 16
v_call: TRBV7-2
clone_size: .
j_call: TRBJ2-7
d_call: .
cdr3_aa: CASSLAGTDSSYEQYF
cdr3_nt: TGTGCCAGCAGCTTAGCCGGGACTGACAGCTCCTACGAGCAGTACTTC

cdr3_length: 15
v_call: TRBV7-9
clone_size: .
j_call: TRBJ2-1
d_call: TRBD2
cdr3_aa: CASSGRRLAVDEQFF
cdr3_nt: TGTGCCAGCAGCGGCCGCCGACTAGCGGTCGATGAGCAGTTCTTC

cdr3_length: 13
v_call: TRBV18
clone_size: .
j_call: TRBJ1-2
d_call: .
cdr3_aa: CASSPFRENGYTF
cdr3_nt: TGTGCCAGCTCACCTTTCAGGGAGAATGGCTACACCTTC

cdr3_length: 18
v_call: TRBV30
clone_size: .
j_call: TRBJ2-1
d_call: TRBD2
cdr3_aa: CAWSVLRTSGVGINEQFF
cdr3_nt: TGTGCCTGGAGTGTACTCCGGACTAGCGGGGTCGGGATCAATGAGCAGTTCTTC

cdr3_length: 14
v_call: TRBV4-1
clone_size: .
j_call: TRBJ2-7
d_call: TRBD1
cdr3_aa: CASSSLGQTYEQYF
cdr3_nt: TGCGCCAGCAGCTCATTGGGACAGACCTACGAGCAGTACTTC

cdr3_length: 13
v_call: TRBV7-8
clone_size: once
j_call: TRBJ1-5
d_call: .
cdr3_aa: CASSPERYQPQHF
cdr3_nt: TGTGCCAGCAGCCCGGAGAGGTATCAGCCCCAGCATTTT

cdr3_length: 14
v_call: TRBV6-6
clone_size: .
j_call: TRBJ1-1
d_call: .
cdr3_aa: CASSYSEGGAEAFF
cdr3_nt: TGTGCCAGCAGTTACTCGGAGGGGGGGGCTGAAGCTTTCTTT

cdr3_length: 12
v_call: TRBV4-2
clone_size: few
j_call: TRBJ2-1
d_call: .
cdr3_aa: CASSPSRGEQFF
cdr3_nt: TGTGCCAGCAGCCCTTCCAGGGGTGAGCAGTTCTTC

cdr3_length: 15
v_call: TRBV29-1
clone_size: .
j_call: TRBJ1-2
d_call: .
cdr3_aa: CSAPVGGSSVYGYTF
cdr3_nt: TGCAGCGCCCCGGTCGGGGGTTCCTCAGTCTATGGCTACACCTTC

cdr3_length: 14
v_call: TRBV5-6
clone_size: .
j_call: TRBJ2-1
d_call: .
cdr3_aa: CASSLGGRIPEQFF
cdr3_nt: TGTGCCAGCAGCTTAGGCGGCAGAATACCTGAGCAGTTCTTC

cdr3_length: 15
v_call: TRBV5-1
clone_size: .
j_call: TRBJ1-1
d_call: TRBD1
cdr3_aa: CASSYRGSMNTEAFF
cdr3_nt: TGCGCCAGCAGCTACAGGGGCTCCATGAACACTGAAGCTTTCTTT

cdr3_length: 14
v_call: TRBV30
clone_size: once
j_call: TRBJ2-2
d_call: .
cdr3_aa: CAWSSLGPGGELFF
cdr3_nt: TGTGCCTGGAGCTCCCTGGGACCCGGCGGGGAGCTGTTTTTT

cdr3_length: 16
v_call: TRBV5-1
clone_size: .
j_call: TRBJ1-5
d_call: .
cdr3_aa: CASSLDSGGSNQPQHF
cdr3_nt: TGCGCCAGCAGCTTGGACAGCGGAGGGAGCAATCAGCCCCAGCATTTT

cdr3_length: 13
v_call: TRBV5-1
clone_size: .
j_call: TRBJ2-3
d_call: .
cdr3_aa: CASSSGSTDTQYF
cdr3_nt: TGCGCCAGCAGCTCCGGGTCCACAGATACGCAGTATTTT